The rows below give T cell receptor beta chains drawn from one sample of a study of blood T cell repertoires in COVID-19. Method: immunoSEQ multiplex PCR; TCRdb's copy keeps in-frame clones and lacks some. The profile shows about 350,000 clones, less than 90% of them singletons. The sequencing input was PBMCs or T cells enriched from blood (not recorded which). These receptors were obtained from a woman in her thirties who had recovered from COVID-19. CDR3s include the opening cysteine and the closing phenylalanine or tryptophan. D genes are given only for firm matches. Size values are once, few and many counts, or a class for expanded clones, and some rows have none.

>TRBJ2-2|TRBV28|.|16|TRBD2
CASTPGLAVNTGELFF
TGTGCCAGCACTCCGGGACTAGCGGTTAACACCGGGGAGCTGTTTTTT
>TRBJ2-3|TRBV5-4|.|14|TRBD1
CASRETGSTDTQYF
TGTGCCAGCAGGGAGACAGGGAGTACAGATACGCAGTATTTT
>TRBJ2-1|TRBV29-1|.|13|.
CSVGREVHNEQFF
TGCAGCGTTGGCAGGGAGGTCCACAATGAGCAGTTCTTC
>TRBJ2-3|TRBV5-1|once|15|.
CASSLATRSVDTQYF
TGCGCCAGCAGCTTGGCAACTAGATCGGTAGATACGCAGTATTTT
>TRBJ2-7|TRBV2|.|14|TRBD1
CASREDRASYEQYF
TGTGCCAGCCGTGAGGACAGGGCCTCCTACGAGCAGTACTTC
>TRBJ2-7|TRBV29-1|.|12|.
CSVVGGNYEQYF
TGCAGCGTTGTCGGCGGCAACTACGAGCAGTACTTC
>TRBJ1-2|TRBV12-3/TRBV12-4|.|13|.
CASSAQGSGGYTF
TGTGCCAGCAGTGCACAGGGAAGCGGTGGCTACACCTTC
>TRBJ2-5|TRBV28|.|15|TRBD1
CASNGDRGRGETQYF
TGTGCCAGCAACGGGGACAGGGGAAGGGGAGAGACCCAGTACTTC
>TRBJ2-7|TRBV27|once|15|TRBD2
CASSQGGGGTYEQYF
TGTGCCAGCAGCCAAGGAGGCGGGGGGACCTACGAGCAGTACTTC
>TRBJ2-7|TRBV9|.|14|.
CASSFRPRGYEQYF
TGTGCCAGCAGCTTCCGCCCTCGGGGGTACGAGCAGTACTTC
>TRBJ2-7|TRBV7-6|.|15|TRBD1
CASSPGTGPPYEQYF
TGTGCCAGCAGCCCCGGGACAGGGCCACCCTACGAGCAGTACTTC
>TRBJ1-5|TRBV28|.|14|.
CASSSGGGYQPQHF
TGTGCCAGCAGTTCTGGGGGCGGCTATCAGCCCCAGCATTTT
>TRBJ1-1|TRBV27|.|13|.
CASIREVGTEAFF
TGTGCCAGCATCCGAGAGGTGGGCACTGAAGCTTTCTTT
>TRBJ2-1|TRBV7-2|.|15|.
CASSFRDSSYNEQFF
TGTGCCAGCAGCTTCCGGGACTCTTCCTACAATGAGCAGTTCTTC
>TRBJ1-5|TRBV7-9|.|12|.
CASSLGAQPQHF
TGTGCCAGCAGCTTAGGGGCCCAGCCCCAGCATTTT
>TRBJ1-4|TRBV7-9|.|15|TRBD1
CASSRTGTGDEKLFF
TGTGCCAGCAGCCGCACCGGGACAGGGGATGAAAAACTGTTTTTT
>TRBJ2-7|TRBV10-3|.|15|TRBD2
CAISTGLAGGYEQYF
TGTGCCATCAGCACCGGACTAGCGGGGGGATACGAGCAGTACTTC
>TRBJ2-5|TRBV4-1|.|17|TRBD2
CASSQENRGGRRETQYF
TGCGCCAGCAGCCAGGAGAATCGCGGGGGGAGGCGAGAGACCCAGTACTTC
>TRBJ2-7|TRBV19|.|13|.
CASSTGMGNEQYF
TGTGCCAGTAGTACCGGGATGGGCAACGAGCAGTACTTC
>TRBJ2-1|TRBV3-1/TRBV3-2|.|15|.
CASSPYRAADNEQFF
TGTGCCAGCAGCCCTTACAGGGCGGCCGACAATGAGCAGTTCTTC
>TRBJ2-7|TRBV11-2|once|15|TRBD2
CASSQTSGHSYEQYF
TGTGCCAGCAGCCAAACTAGCGGGCACTCCTACGAGCAGTACTTC
>TRBJ2-1|TRBV6-5|.|12|TRBD2
CASSHREDEQFF
TGTGCCAGCAGTCACCGGGAGGATGAGCAGTTCTTC
>TRBJ2-3|TRBV6-5|.|16|TRBD1
CASSLQGEHPTDTQYF
TGTGCCAGCAGTTTACAGGGGGAGCACCCCACAGATACGCAGTATTTT
>TRBJ2-2|TRBV11-2|.|16|TRBD2
CASSSLSGRGTGELFF
TGTGCCAGCAGCTCCCTTAGCGGGAGGGGCACCGGGGAGCTGTTTTTT
>TRBJ1-5|TRBV30|.|16|TRBD1
CAWSGQGWGSNQPQHF
TGTGCCTGGAGTGGACAGGGTTGGGGAAGCAATCAGCCCCAGCATTTT
>TRBJ2-1|TRBV6-5|.|15|TRBD2
CASTGLAGSWAEQFF
TGTGCCAGTACGGGACTAGCGGGGTCTTGGGCTGAGCAGTTCTTC
>TRBJ2-5|TRBV5-5|.|13|.
CASSLLPGETQYF
TGTGCCAGCAGCTTGCTGCCGGGAGAGACCCAGTACTTC
>TRBJ2-2|TRBV4-1|.|17|.
CASSPEVTALNTGELFF
TGCGCCAGCAGCCCGGAGGTCACGGCACTTAACACCGGGGAGCTGTTTTTT
>TRBJ1-1|TRBV12-3/TRBV12-4|.|13|.
CASSFTGNTEAFF
TGTGCCAGCAGTTTCACAGGCAACACTGAAGCTTTCTTT
>TRBJ2-5|TRBV28|.|17|.
CASVRRMATGIQETQYF
TGTGCCAGCGTCAGGAGGATGGCGACAGGTATACAAGAGACCCAGTACTTC
>TRBJ1-5|TRBV18|once|14|.
CASSSRGVDQPQHF
TGTGCCAGCTCGTCACGGGGGGTGGATCAGCCCCAGCATTTT
>TRBJ2-3|TRBV21-1|.|16|.
CASSNRDRGSTDTQYF
TGTGCCAGCAGCAATCGGGACAGGGGTAGCACAGATACGCAGTATTTT
>TRBJ2-7|TRBV5-1|once|14|TRBD1
CASSVTGGSYEQYF
TGCGCCAGCAGCGTGACAGGGGGATCCTACGAGCAGTACTTC
>TRBJ2-2|TRBV6-4|few|14|TRBD1
CASRQGVDTGELFF
TGTGCCAGCCGACAGGGGGTAGACACCGGGGAGCTGTTTTTT
>TRBJ2-7|TRBV4-1|.|13|TRBD1
CASSHPDRAEQYF
TGCGCCAGCAGCCATCCCGACAGGGCCGAGCAGTACTTC
>TRBJ2-7|TRBV3-1/TRBV3-2|.|16|.
CASSPTLSAATYEQYF
TGTGCCAGCAGTCCCACCTTAAGTGCGGCCACCTACGAGCAGTACTTC
>TRBJ2-5|TRBV4-1|.|15|.
CASSQAGTSRETQYF
TGCGCCAGCAGCCAAGCGGGAACTAGCCGGGAGACCCAGTACTTC
>TRBJ1-1|TRBV7-8|.|14|TRBD1
CASSPTTGSTEAFF
TGTGCCAGCAGCCCAACGACAGGGTCCACTGAAGCTTTCTTT
>TRBJ2-7|TRBV10-3|.|15|TRBD2
CAINSGTSVSYEQYF
TGTGCCATCAACTCCGGGACTAGCGTTTCCTACGAGCAGTACTTC
>TRBJ1-2|TRBV5-1|.|14|TRBD1
CASSVEGQGYGYTF
TGCGCCAGCAGCGTCGAAGGACAGGGCTATGGCTACACCTTC